The following is a T cell receptor beta chain sequence with its context. The source of the sample is a study of blood T cell repertoires in COVID-19. For the study at large: Acute-phase and convalescent COVID-19 samples originated in the United States, Italy and Spain. T cells, B-cell-depleted T cells, or PBMCs provided the cDNA or gDNA that served as material.

Study processing details: Nucleated cell counts were estimated from reference gene primer amplification. Clones were read by immunoSEQ multiplex PCR, and TCRdb kept only the in-frame ones, dropping some. D and trimming were read from the DNA, whereas the V and J calls and clone size are those reported in that table. This sample has over 50,000 clones, with roughly 79% found just once. In germline, CDR1 is LNHDA, CDR2 SQIVND (reference sequence). CDR3 length equals 13 residues. Trimming took 4 bases from V and 5 from J; bases not matched to a gene: 4. This chain links TRBV19 with TRBJ1-1, with 7 bases matching TRBD1. Sample: peripheral blood. The clonotype was recovered from a human donor with active or convalescent COVID-19. The donor label of this sample is uncertain. For the CDR3, the DNA is TGTGCCAGTAGTACGGGACAGTGGACTGAAGCTTTCTTT. Translated, it gives CASSTGQWTEAFF.